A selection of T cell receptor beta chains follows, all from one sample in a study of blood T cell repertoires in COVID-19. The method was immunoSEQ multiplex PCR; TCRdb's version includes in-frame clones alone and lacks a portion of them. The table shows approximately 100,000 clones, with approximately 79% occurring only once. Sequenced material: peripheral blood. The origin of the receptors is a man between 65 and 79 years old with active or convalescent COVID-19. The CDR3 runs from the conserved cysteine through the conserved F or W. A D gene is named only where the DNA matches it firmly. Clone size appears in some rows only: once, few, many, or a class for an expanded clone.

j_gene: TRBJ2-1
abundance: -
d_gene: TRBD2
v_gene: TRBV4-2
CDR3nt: TGTGCCAGCAGCCAAGGTAGCGGGGGCTCCTACAATGAGCAGTTCTTC
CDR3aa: CASSQGSGGSYNEQFF

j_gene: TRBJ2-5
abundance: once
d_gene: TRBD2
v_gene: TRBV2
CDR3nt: TGTGCCACGAATAGCGGGGGGAAGGAGACCCAGTACTTC
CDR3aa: CATNSGGKETQYF

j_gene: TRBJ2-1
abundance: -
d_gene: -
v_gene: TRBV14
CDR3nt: TGTGCCAGCAGCCAAACACTAGTTTACAATGAGCAGTTCTTC
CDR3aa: CASSQTLVYNEQFF

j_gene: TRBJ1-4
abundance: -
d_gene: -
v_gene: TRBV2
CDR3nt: TGTGCCAGCAGTGAAGGAACAGCCCCCAATGAAAAACTGTTTTTT
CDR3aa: CASSEGTAPNEKLFF

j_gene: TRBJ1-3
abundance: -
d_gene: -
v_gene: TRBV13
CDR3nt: TGTGCCAGCAGCTTAGACGGGGTAATGGGAAACACCATATATTTT
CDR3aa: CASSLDGVMGNTIYF

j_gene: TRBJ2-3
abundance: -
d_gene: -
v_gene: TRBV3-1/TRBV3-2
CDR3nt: TGTGCCAGCAGACTAGGCACCACAGATACGCAGTATTTT
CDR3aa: CASRLGTTDTQYF

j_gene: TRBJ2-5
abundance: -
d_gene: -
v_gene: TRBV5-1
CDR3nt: TGCGCCAGTTCCCCCGGAGTATACGAGACCCAGTACTTC
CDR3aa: CASSPGVYETQYF

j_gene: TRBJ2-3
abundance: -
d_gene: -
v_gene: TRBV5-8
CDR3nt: TGTGCCAGCAGCTTGGTTCGCATGCGGGCGGATACGCAGTATTTT
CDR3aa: CASSLVRMRADTQYF

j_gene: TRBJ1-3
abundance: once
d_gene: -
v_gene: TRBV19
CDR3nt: TGTGCCAGTAGTATAAGAGACACCATATATTTT
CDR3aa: CASSIRDTIYF

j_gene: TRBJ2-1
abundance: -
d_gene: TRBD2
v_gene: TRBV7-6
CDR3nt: TGTGCCAGCAGCTTAGGCGGCGCGGGGGTTGAGCAGTTCTTC
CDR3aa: CASSLGGAGVEQFF

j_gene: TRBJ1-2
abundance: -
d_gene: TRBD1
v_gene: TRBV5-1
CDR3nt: TGCGCCAGCAGCACTACTGGGACAGGTTCTAACTATGGCTACACCTTC
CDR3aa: CASSTTGTGSNYGYTF

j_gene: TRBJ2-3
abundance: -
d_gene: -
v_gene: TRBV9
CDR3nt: TGTGCCAGCAGCCCACAAGCGGGCCCGCCCGGAGATACGCAGTATTTT
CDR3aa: CASSPQAGPPGDTQYF

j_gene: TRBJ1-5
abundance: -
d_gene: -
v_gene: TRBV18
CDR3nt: TGTGCCAGCTCACCACAAGGGGTACAGCAGCCCCAGCATTTT
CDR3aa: CASSPQGVQQPQHF

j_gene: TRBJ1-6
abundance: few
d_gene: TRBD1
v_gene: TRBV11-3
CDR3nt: TGTGCCAGCAGCCGCTCGGGACAGTCTAATTCACCCCTCCACTTT
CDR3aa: CASSRSGQSNSPLHF

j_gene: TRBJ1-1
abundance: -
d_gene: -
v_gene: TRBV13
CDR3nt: TGTGCCAGCAGTTGGAGGGGACTGGGCACTGAAGCTTTCTTT
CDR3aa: CASSWRGLGTEAFF

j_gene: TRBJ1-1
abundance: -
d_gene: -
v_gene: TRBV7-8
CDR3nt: TGTGCCAGCAGCTTTTGGAGGGGTGAAGCTTTCTTT
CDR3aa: CASSFWRGEAFF

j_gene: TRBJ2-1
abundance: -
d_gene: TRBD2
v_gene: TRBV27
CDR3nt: TGTGCCAGCAGTTTAAGGTTCCTAGCGGGGGCCGGTAATGAGCAGTTCTTC
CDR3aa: CASSLRFLAGAGNEQFF

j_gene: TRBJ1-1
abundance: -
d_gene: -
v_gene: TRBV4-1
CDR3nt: TGCGCCAGCAGCCAAGATACGCAGGGATACACTGAAGCTTTCTTT
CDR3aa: CASSQDTQGYTEAFF

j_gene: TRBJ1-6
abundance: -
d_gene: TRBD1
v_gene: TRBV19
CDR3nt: TGTGCCAGTAGTCCCGGACAGGGAAATTCACCCCTCCACTTT
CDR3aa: CASSPGQGNSPLHF

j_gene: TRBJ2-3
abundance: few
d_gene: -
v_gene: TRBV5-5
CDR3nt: TGTGCCAGCAGCCTCAACAGGGAGACAGATACGCAGTATTTT
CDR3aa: CASSLNRETDTQYF

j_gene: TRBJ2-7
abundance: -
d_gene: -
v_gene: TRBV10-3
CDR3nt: TGTGCCATCAGTGAGTCGGAGAGCTCCTACGAGCAGTACTTC
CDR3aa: CAISESESSYEQYF

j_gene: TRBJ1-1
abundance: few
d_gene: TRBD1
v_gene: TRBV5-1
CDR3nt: TGCGCCAGCAGCCTAACGGGACAGGGCGTTTTAAGGAACACTGAAGCTTTCTTT
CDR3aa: CASSLTGQGVLRNTEAFF

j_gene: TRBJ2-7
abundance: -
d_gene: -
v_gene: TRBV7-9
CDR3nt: TGTGCCAGCAGCCGAGGCCGAGGGTTGGGATCCTACGAGCAGTACTTC
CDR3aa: CASSRGRGLGSYEQYF

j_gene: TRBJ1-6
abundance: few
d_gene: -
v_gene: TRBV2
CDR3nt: TGTGCCAGCAGTTTACAGGTCGGAAGGTCACCCCTCCACTTT
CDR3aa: CASSLQVGRSPLHF

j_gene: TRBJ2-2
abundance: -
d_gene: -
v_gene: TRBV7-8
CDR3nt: TGTGCCAGCAGCTTAAGACAACCGGGAGTGCGGGAGCTGTTTTTT
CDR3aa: CASSLRQPGVRELFF

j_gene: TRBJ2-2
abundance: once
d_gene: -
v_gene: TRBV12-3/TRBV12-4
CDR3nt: TGTGCCAGCAGTTTAGGGCTCGGGGAGCTGTTTTTT
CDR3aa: CASSLGLGELFF